This paragraph covers one TCR beta chain sequence. Its antigen is unknown. From germline, CDR1 is LNHDA and CDR2 SQIVND (reference sequence). With 5 bases clipped from V and 5 bases from J, the junction kept 6 bases outside the gene matches. The CDR3 runs to 14 residues. The sample belongs to a study of cytomegalovirus exposure and HLA in healthy donors. General study results and limits: Several of the most significant clusters were apparently associated with common viral pathogens in a later analysis. Investigators reported over 150 TCR beta chains as tied to cytomegalovirus.

PCR used 60 Vbeta primers and 13 Jbeta primers. Method: immunoSEQ multiplex PCR; TCRdb's copy keeps in-frame clones and lacks some. The data show 200,000 to 300,000 clones, 78% seen once. The sequenced sample consisted of PBMCs. The chain combines TRBV19 with TRBJ2-7; 10 bases map to TRBD2. The TCR sequence derives from a boy between 10 and 17 years old in good health and CMV-seronegative. The CDR3: CASSLGGLAHEQYF. The DNA for the CDR3 is TGTGCCAGTAGTTTGGGGGGACTAGCGCACGAGCAGTACTTC.